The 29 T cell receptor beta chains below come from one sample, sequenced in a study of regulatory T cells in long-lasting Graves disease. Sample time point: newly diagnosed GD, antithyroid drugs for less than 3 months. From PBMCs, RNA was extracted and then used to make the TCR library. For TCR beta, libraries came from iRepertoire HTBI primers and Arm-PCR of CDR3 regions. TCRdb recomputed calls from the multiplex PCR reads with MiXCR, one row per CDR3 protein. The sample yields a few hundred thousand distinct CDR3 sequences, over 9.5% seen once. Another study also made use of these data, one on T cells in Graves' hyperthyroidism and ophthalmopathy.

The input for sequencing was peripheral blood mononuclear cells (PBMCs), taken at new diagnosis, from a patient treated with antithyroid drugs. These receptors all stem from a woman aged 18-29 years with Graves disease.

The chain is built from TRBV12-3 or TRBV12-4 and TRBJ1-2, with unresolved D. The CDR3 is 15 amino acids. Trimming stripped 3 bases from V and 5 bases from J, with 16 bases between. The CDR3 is CASSFGRFTWYGYTF. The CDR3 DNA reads TGTGCCAGCAGTTTTGGCAGGTTTACCTGGTATGGCTACACCTTC.

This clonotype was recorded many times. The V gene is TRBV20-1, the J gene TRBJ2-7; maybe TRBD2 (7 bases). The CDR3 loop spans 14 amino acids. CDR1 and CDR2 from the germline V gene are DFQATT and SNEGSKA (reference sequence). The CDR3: CSASVGGGSYEQYV. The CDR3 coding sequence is TGCAGTGCTAGCGTAGGGGGGGGCTCCTATGAGCAGTACGTC.

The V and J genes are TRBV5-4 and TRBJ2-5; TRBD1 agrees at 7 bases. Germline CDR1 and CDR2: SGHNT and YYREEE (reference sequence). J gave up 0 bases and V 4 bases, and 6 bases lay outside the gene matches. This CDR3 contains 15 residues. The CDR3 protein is CASSPTGTDQETQYF. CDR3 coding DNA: TGTGCCAGCAGCCCTACCGGGACAGACCAAGAGACCCAGTACTTC. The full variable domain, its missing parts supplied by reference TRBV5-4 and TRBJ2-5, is ETGVTQSPTHLIKTRGQQVTLRCSSQSGHNTVSWYQQALGQGPQFIFQYYREEENGRGNFPPRFSGLQFPNYSSELNVNALELDDSALYLCASSPTGTDQETQYFGPGTRLLVL.

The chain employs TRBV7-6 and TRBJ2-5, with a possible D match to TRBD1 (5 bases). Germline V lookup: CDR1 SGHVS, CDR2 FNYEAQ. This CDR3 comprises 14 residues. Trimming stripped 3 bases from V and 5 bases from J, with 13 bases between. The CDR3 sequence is CASSFSPGKETQYF. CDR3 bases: TGTGCCAGCAGCTTCTCCCCAGGGAAGGAGACCCAGTACTTC.

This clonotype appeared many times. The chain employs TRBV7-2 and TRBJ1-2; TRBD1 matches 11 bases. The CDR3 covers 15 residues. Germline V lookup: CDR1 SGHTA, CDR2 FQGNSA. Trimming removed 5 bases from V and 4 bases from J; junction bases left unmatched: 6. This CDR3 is CASSLGTGGFYGYTF. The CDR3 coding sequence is TGTGCCAGCAGCCTCGGGACAGGGGGATTCTATGGCTACACCTTC.

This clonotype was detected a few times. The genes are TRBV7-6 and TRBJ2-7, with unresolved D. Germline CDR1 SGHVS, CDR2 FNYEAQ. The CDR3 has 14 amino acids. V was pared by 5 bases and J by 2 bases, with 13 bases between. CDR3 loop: CASSLMDGPYEQYV. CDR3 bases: TGTGCCAGCAGCCTAATGGACGGTCCCTACGAGCAGTACGTC.

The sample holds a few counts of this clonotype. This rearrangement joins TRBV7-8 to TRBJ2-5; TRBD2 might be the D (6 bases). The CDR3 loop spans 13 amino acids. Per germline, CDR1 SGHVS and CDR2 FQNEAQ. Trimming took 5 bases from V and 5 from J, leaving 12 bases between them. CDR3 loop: CASSGLARETQYF. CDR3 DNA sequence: TGTGCCAGCAGCGGGCTAGCGAGGGAGACCCAGTACTTC.

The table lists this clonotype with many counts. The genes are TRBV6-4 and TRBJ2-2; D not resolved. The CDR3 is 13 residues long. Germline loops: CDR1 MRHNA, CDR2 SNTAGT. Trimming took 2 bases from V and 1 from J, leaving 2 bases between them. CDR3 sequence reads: CASSDGNTGELFF. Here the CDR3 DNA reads TGTGCCAGCAGTGACGGGAACACCGGGGAGCTGTTTTTT.

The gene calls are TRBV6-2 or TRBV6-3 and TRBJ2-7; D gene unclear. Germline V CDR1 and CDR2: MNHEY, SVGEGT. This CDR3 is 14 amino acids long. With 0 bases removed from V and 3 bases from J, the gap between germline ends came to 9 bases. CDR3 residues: CASSYSANYYEQYV. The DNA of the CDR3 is TGTGCCAGCAGTTACTCTGCGAATTACTACGAGCAGTACGTC.

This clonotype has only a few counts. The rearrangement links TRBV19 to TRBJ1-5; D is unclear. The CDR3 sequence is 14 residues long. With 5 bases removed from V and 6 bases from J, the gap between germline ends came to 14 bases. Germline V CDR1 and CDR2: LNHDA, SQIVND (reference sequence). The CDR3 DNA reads TGTGCCAGTAGTCCCATTATCGGTAGTCAGCCCCAGCATTTT. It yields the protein CASSPIIGSQPQHF.

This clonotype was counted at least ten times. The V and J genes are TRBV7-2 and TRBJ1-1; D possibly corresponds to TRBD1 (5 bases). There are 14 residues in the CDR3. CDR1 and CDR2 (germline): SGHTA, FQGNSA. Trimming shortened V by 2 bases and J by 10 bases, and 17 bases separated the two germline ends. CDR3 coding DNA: TGTGCCAGCAGCTTAAGGGGTGGGGGGGGAGGAGCTTTCTTT. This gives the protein CASSLRGGGGGAFF.

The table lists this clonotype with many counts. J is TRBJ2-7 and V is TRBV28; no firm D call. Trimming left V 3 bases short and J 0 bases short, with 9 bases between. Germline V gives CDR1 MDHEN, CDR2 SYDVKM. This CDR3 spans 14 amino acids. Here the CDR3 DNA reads TGTGCCAGCAGTTTGCGTGCCAGCTCCTACGAGCAGTACTTC. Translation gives CASSLRASSYEQYF.

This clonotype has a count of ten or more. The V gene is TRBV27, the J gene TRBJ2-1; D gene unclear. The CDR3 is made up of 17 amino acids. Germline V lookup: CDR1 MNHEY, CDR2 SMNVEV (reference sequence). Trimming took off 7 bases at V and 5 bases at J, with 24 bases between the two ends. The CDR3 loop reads CASTPRLRAVDNNEQFF. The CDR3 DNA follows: TGTGCCAGCACCCCCCGCTTACGGGCGGTGGATAACAATGAGCAGTTCTTC.

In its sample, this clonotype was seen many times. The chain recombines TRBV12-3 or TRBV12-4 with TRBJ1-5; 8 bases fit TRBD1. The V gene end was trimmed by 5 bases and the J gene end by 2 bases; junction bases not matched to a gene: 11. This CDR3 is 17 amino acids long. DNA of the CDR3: TGTGCCAGCAGTCTCCCAATCCGGACAGGGCGCAATCAGCCCCAGCATTTT. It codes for CASSLPIRTGRNQPQHF.

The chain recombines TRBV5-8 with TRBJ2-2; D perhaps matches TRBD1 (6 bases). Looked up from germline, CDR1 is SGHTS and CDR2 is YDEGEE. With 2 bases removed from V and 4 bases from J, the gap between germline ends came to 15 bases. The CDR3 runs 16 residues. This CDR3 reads CASSFRPGAFTGELFF. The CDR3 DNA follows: TGTGCCAGCAGCTTCCGGCCAGGGGCCTTCACCGGGGAGCTGTTTTTT.

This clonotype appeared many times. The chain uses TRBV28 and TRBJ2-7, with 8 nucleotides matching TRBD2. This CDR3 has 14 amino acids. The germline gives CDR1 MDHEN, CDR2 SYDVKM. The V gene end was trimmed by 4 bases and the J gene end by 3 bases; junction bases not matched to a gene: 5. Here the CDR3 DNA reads TGTGCCAGCAGTTCACTCGGGACTAGCTACGAGCAGTACTTC. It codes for CASSSLGTSYEQYF.

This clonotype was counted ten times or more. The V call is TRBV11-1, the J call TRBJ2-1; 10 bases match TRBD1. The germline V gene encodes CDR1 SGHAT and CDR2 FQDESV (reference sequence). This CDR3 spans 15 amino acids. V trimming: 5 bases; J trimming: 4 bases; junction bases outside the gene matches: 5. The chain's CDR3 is CASSPGQGWYNEQFF. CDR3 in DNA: TGTGCCAGCAGCCCGGGACAGGGGTGGTACAATGAGCAGTTCTTC.

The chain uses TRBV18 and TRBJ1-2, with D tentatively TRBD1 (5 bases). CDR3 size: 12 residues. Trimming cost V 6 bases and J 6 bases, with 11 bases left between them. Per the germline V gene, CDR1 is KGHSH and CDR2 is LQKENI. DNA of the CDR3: TGTGCCAGCTCCCCAGGGAGGCATGGCTACACCTTC. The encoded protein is CASSPGRHGYTF. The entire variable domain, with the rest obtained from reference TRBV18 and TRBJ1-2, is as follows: NAGVMQNPRHLVRRRGQEARLRCSPMKGHSHVYWYRQLPEEGLKFMVYLQKENIIDESGMPKERFSAEFPKEGPSILRIQQVVRGDSAAYFCASSPGRHGYTFGSGTRLTVV.

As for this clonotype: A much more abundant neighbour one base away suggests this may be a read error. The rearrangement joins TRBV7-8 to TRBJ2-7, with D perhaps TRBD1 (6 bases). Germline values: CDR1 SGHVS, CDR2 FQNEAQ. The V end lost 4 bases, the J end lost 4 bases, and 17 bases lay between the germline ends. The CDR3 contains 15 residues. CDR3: CASSSTPGQRYEQYV. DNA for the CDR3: TGTGCCAGCAGCTCCACTCCGGGACAAAGGTACGAGCAGTACGTC.

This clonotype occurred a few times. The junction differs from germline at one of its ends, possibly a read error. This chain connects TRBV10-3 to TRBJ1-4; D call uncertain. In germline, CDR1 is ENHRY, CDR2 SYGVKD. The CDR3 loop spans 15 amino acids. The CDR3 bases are TGTGCCATCGGTTCGGGCGCCGGAACTAATGAAAACCTGTTTTTT. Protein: CAIGSGAGTNENLFF.

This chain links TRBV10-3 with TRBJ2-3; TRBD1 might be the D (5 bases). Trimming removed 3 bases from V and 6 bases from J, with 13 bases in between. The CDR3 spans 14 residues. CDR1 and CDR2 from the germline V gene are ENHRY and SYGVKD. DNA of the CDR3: TGTGCCATCAGTGAAGAAGGGGATGTCGATACGCAGTATTTT. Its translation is CAISEEGDVDTQYF.

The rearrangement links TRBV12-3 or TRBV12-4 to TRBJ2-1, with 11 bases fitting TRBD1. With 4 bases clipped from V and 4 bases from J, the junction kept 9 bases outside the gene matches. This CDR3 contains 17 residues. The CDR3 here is CASSSAGTGGGYNEQFF. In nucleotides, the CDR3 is TGTGCCAGCAGTTCGGCTGGGACAGGGGGGGGATACAATGAGCAGTTCTTC.

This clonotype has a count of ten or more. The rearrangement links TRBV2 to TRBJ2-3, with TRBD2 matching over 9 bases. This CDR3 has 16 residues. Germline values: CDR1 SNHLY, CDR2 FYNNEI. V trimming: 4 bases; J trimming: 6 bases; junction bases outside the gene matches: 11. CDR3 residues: CASSGRDSGSWDTQYF. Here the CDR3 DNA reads TGTGCCAGCAGTGGGCGTGATAGCGGGAGCTGGGATACGCAGTATTTT.

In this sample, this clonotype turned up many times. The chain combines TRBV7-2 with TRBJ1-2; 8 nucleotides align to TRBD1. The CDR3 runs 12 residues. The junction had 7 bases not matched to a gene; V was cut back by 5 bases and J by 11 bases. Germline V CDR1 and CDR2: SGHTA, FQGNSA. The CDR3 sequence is CASSTWTGSYTF. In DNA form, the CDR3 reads TGTGCCAGCAGCACCTGGACAGGGTCATACACCTTC.

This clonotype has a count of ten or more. CDR3 bases: TGTGCCAGCAGTTATACGACTAACTATGGCTACACCTTC. It translates to CASSYTTNYGYTF. The chain combines TRBV6-2 or TRBV6-3 with TRBJ1-2; no definite D call. The V end was cut by 3 bases, the J end by 0 bases, with 5 bases between. CDR1 is MNHEY, CDR2 SVGEGT, per germline. This CDR3 comprises 13 residues.

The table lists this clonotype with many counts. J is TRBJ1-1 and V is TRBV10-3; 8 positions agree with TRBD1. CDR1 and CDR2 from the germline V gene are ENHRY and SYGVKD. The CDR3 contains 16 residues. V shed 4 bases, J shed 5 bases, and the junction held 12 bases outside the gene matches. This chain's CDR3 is CAISGSGTGPRTEAFF. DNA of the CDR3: TGTGCCATCAGTGGTTCCGGGACAGGTCCGAGGACTGAAGCTTTCTTT.

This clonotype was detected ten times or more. The CDR3 DNA reads TGTGCCAGCAGCCCGCCGGGCACTAGCGGATACGAGCAGTACTTC. It codes for CASSPPGTSGYEQYF. The chain joins TRBV7-9 to TRBJ2-7, with 8 bases lining up with TRBD2. Germline V CDR1 and CDR2: SEHNR, FQNEAQ (reference sequence). The CDR3 covers 15 residues. V trimming: 5 bases; J trimming: 4 bases; junction bases outside the gene matches: 10.

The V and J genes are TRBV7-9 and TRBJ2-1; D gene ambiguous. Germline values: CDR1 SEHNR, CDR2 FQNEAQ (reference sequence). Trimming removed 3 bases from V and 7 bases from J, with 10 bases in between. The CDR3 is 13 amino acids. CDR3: CASSFSLGNEQFF. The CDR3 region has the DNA TGTGCCAGCAGCTTTAGTTTGGGGAATGAGCAGTTCTTC.

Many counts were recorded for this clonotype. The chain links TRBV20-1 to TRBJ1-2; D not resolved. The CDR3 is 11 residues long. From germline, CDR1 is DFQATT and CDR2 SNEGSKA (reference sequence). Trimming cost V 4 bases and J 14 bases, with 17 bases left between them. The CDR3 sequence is CSATGLAMPTF. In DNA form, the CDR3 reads TGCAGTGCTACCGGCTTGGCGATGCCTACCTTC.